This is a list of T cell receptor beta chains from one sample in a study of T-cell reconstitution after alpha-beta-depleted transplantation in children. TCRdb fed the PCR reads into MiXCR, producing one record per CDR3 protein. The sample yields approximately 510,000 distinct CDR3 sequences, about 17% seen once. The source material was PBMCs from the stem cell graft donor, sampled from the stem cell graft. These receptors were collected from a human donor who donated a stem cell graft to a child with acute lymphoblastic leukemia. Each CDR3 is given with its conserved first and last residue. D genes are given only for firm matches. The size entry is marked missing in some rows and otherwise reads once, few, many or a size class.

TRBJ2-5 | . | TRBV20-1 | TRBD2 | CSARDPSGRSQETQYF | TGCAGTGCTAGAGATCCTAGCGGGAGGTCGCAAGAGACCCAGTACTTC
TRBJ2-5 | few | TRBV7-8 | . | CASSLERIRARETQYF | TGTGCCAGCAGCTTAGAAAGGATAAGGGCACGGGAGACCCAGTACTTC
TRBJ2-1 | few | TRBV28 | . | CASSLIFLDSRSYNEQFF | TGTGCCAGCAGTTTAATATTCCTGGACTCCCGCTCCTACAATGAGCAGTTCTTC
TRBJ1-2 | few | TRBV12-3/TRBV12-4 | TRBD1 | CASSHIGKSGTGDYGYTF | TGTGCCAGCAGCCATATCGGAAAATCCGGGACAGGGGATTATGGCTACACCTTC
TRBJ2-7 | . | TRBV4-1 | TRBD2 | CASSQDVGEGYEQYF | TGCGCCAGCAGCCAAGACGTCGGGGAGGGCTACGAGCAGTACTTC
TRBJ2-1 | . | TRBV11-2 | TRBD1 | CASTSPALQGASNEQFF | TGTGCCAGCACCTCACCAGCGTTACAGGGGGCTTCCAATGAGCAGTTCTTC
TRBJ1-2 | few | TRBV7-8 | . | CASSLEPGVGYGYTF | TGTGCCAGCAGCTTAGAACCAGGGGTGGGATATGGCTACACCTTC
TRBJ1-4 | few | TRBV9 | . | CASSVEALGDEKLFF | TGTGCCAGCAGCGTAGAAGCCCTGGGGGATGAAAAACTGTTTTTT
TRBJ2-7 | few | TRBV5-1 | TRBD1 | CASSFTGGFNEQYF | TGCGCCAGCAGCTTCACAGGGGGCTTTAACGAGCAGTACTTC
TRBJ2-1 | few | TRBV6-5 | TRBD2 | CASTSSGLAGVSYNEQFF | TGTGCCAGCACTTCTTCGGGGCTAGCGGGAGTTTCATACAATGAGCAGTTCTTC
TRBJ2-1 | . | TRBV4-2 | TRBD2 | CASSTWTSGRFSFYNEQFF | TGTGCCAGCAGCACCTGGACTAGCGGGAGGTTCTCTTTCTACAATGAGCAGTTCTTC
TRBJ2-7 | . | TRBV10-3 | TRBD1 | CARGQGHEQYF | TGTGCCAGGGGACAGGGGCACGAGCAGTACTTC
TRBJ1-5 | . | TRBV6-1 | . | CASKLDVEPQHF | TGTGCCAGCAAATTAGACGTCGAGCCCCAGCATTTT
TRBJ2-1 | few | TRBV7-6 | . | CASSLIDSNEQFF | TGTGCCAGCAGCTTAATTGACAGCAATGAGCAGTTCTTC
TRBJ2-6 | . | TRBV27 | . | CASSLWAGANVLTF | TGTGCCAGCAGTTTATGGGCGGGGGCCAACGTCCTGACTTTC
TRBJ2-3 | . | TRBV10-3 | . | CAISESSDTQYF | TGTGCCATCAGTGAGTCGTCAGATACGCAGTATTTT
TRBJ2-3 | . | TRBV20-1 | . | CSAAPFGRDLTDTQYF | TGCAGTGCTGCCCCCTTCGGTAGAGACCTCACAGATACGCAGTATTTT
TRBJ2-1 | . | TRBV4-2 | . | CASSQGGLAGPREEFF | TGTGCCAGCAGCCAAGGCGGCCTGGCGGGGCCCCGTGAGGAGTTCTTC
TRBJ1-1 | few | TRBV27 | . | CASSLQGLTLNTEAFF | TGTGCCAGCAGTCTACAGGGTTTGACCCTCAACACTGAAGCTTTCTTT
TRBJ2-2 | . | TRBV19 | TRBD1 | CASSMLPGRGTGELFF | TGTGCCAGTAGTATGCTACCGGGCAGGGGGACCGGGGAGCTGTTTTTT
TRBJ1-1 | few | TRBV25-1 | . | CASSESPGEAFF | TGTGCCAGCAGTGAATCCCCGGGGGAAGCTTTCTTT